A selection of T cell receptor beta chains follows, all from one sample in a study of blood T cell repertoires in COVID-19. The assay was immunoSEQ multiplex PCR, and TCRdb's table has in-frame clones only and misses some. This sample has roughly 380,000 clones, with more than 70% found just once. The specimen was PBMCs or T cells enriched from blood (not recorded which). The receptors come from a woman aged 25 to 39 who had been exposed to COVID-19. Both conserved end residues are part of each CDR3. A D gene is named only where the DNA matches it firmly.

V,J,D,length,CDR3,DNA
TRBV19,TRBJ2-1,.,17,CASSASWVGGSSNEQFF,TGTGCCAGTAGTGCGAGTTGGGTGGGCGGGTCCTCCAATGAGCAGTTCTTC
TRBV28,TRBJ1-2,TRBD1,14,CASSRDSVLYGYTF,TGTGCCAGCAGCCGGGACAGTGTACTCTATGGCTACACCTTC
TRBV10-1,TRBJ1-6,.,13,CASTATTDSPLHF,TGCGCCAGCACAGCGACGACGGATTCACCCCTCCACTTT
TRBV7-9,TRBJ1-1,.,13,CASSLAGSSKTFF,TGTGCCAGCAGCTTAGCGGGCAGCTCTAAGACTTTCTTT
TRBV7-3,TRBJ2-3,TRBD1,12,CASSPQGYTQYF,TGTGCCAGCAGCCCACAGGGGTATACGCAGTATTTT
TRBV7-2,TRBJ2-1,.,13,CASSLVVADEQFF,TGTGCCAGCAGCTTAGTGGTAGCAGATGAGCAGTTCTTC
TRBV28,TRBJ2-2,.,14,CASSLWSNTGELFF,TGTGCCAGCAGTTTATGGTCAAACACCGGGGAGCTGTTTTTT
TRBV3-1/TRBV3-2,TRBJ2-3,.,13,CASSQQGSDTQYF,TGTGCCAGCAGCCAACAGGGCTCAGATACGCAGTATTTT
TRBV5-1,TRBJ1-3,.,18,CASSLRATGPSSGNTIYF,TGCGCCAGCAGCTTGAGGGCGACAGGCCCGAGCTCTGGAAACACCATATATTTT
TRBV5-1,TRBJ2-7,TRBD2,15,CASSLGGGGPYEQYF,TGCGCCAGCAGCTTGGGCGGCGGGGGGCCCTACGAGCAGTACTTC
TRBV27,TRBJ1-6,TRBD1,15,CASSSGQGDNSPLHF,TGTGCCAGCAGTTCGGGACAGGGGGATAATTCACCCCTCCACTTT